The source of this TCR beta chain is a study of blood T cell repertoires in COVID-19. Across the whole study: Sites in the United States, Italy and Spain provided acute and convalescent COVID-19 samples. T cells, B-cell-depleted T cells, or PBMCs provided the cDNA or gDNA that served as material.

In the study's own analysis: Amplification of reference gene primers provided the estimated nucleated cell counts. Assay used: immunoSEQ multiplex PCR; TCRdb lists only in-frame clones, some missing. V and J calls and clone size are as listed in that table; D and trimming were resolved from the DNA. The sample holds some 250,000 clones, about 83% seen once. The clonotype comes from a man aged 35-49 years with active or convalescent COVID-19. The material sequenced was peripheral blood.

The CDR3 coding sequence is TGTGCCAGCAGCTTGGCCCTGGGGAGTCGATATGGCTACACCTTC. Amino acid sequence: CASSLALGSRYGYTF. V is TRBV5-4 and J is TRBJ1-2; unclear D gene. The ends were cut back, 0 bases at V and 5 bases at J, with 14 bases in the middle. This CDR3 comprises 15 residues. Germline V CDR1 and CDR2: SGHNT, YYREEE (reference sequence).